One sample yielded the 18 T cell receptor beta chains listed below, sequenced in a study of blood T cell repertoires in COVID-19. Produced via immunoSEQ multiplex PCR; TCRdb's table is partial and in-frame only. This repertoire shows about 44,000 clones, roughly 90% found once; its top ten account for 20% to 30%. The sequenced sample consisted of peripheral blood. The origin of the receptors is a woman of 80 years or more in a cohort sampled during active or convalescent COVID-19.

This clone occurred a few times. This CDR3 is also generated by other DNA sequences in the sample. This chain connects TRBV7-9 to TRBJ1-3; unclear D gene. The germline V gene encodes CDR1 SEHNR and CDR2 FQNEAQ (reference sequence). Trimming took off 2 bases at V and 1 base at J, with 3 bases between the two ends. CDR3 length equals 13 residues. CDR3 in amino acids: CASSLSSGNTIYF. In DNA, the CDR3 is TGTGCCAGCAGCTTATCGTCTGGAAACACCATATATTTT.

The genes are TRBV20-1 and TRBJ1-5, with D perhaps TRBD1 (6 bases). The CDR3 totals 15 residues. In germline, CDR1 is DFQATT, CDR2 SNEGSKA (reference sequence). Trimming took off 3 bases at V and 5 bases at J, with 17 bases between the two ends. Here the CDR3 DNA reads TGCAGTGCTAGTTTCTATTTGGGGGCCGATCAGCCCCAGCATTTT. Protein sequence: CSASFYLGADQPQHF.

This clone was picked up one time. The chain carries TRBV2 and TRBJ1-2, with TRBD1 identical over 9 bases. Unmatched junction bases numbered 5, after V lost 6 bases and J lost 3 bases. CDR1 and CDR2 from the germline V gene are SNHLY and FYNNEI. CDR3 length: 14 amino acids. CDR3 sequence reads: CASSRDREDYGYTF. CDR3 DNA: TGTGCCAGCAGCCGGGACAGGGAAGACTATGGCTACACCTTC.

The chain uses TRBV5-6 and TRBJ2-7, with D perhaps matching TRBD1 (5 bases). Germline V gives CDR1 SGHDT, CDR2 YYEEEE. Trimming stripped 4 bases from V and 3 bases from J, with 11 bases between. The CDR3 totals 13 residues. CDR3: CASSLSGYYEQYF. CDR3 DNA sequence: TGTGCCAGCAGCCTGTCAGGGTACTACGAGCAGTACTTC.

The CDR3 DNA sequence: TGTGCCAGCAGCTTAACGGCGGGAGCCCTTGGGGAGCAGTACTTC. It is translated as CASSLTAGALGEQYF. This chain uses TRBV7-8 with TRBJ2-7; 7 nucleotides match TRBD2. The CDR3 spans 15 residues. Germline trimming cut 2 bases from V and 7 bases from J; bases unmatched to any gene: 11. Germline values: CDR1 SGHVS, CDR2 FQNEAQ.

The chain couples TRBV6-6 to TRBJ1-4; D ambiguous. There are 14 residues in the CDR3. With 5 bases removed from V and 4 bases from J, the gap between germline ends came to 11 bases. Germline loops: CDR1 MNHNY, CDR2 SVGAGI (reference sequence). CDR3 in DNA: TGTGCCAGCAGTCCCCGGGGAGATAATGAAAAACTGTTTTTT. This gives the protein CASSPRGDNEKLFF.

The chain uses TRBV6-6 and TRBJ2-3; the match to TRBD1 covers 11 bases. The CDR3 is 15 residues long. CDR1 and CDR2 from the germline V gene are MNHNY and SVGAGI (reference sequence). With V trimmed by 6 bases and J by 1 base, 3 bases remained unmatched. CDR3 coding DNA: TGTGCCAGCAGCCCGGGACAGGGGGGCACAGATACGCAGTATTTT. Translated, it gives CASSPGQGGTDTQYF.

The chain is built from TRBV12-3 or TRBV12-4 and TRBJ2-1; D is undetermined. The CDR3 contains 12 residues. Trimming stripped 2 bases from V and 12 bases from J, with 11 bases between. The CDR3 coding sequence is TGTGCCAGCAGTTTACTCCGCGGCAGGCAGTTCTTC. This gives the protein CASSLLRGRQFF.

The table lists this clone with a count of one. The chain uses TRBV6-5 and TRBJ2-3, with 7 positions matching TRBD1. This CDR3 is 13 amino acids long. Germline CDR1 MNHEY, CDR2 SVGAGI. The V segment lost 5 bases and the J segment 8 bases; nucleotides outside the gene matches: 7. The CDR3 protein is CASSPEGAPTQYF. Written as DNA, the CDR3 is TGTGCCAGCAGTCCCGAGGGGGCCCCTACGCAGTATTTT.

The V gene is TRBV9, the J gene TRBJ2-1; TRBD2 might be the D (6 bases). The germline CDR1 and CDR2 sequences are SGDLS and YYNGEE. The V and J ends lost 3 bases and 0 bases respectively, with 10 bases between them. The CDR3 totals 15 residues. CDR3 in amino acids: CASSAGGSSYNEQFF. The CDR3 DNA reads TGTGCCAGCAGCGCTGGGGGGAGCTCCTACAATGAGCAGTTCTTC.

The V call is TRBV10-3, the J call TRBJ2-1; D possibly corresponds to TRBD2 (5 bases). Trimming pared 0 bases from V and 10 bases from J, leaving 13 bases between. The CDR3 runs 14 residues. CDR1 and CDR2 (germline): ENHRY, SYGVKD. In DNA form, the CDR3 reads TGTGCCATCAGTGAGTCGATGTCGGGAAGCGAGCAGTTCTTC. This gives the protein CAISESMSGSEQFF.

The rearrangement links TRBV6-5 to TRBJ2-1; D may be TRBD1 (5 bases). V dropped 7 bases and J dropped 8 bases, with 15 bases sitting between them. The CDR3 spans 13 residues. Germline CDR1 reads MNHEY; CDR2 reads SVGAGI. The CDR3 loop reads CASNPAGYDEQFF. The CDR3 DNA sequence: TGTGCCAGCAACCCGGCAGGGTACGATGAGCAGTTCTTC.

The CDR3 reads CASSLPGAGGYIQYF. As DNA, the CDR3 is TGTGCCAGCAGTCTCCCCGGGGCGGGAGGTTACATTCAGTACTTC. The chain joins TRBV5-4 to TRBJ2-4, with 8 bases fitting TRBD2. This CDR3 has 15 residues. J was trimmed by 8 bases and V by 5 bases; bases with no gene match: 12. The germline V gene encodes CDR1 SGHNT and CDR2 YYREEE (reference sequence).

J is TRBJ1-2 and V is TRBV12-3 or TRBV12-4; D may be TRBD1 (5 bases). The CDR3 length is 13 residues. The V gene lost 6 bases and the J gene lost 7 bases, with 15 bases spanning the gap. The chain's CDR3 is CASSLQGIAGYTF. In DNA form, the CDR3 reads TGTGCCAGCAGCCTCCAGGGTATCGCTGGCTACACCTTC.

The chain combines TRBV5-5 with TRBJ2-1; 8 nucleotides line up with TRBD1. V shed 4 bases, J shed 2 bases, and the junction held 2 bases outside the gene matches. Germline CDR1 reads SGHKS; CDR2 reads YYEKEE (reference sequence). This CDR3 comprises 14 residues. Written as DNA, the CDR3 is TGTGCCAGCAGCGTGGGACAGGCCTACAATGAGCAGTTCTTC. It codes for CASSVGQAYNEQFF.

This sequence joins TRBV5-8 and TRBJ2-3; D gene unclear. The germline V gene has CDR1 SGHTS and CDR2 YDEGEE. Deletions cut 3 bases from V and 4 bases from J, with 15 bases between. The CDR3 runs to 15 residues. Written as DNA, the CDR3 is TGTGCCAGCAGCTCCGGCCTGGGCTCTCCAGATACGCAGTATTTT. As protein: CASSSGLGSPDTQYF.

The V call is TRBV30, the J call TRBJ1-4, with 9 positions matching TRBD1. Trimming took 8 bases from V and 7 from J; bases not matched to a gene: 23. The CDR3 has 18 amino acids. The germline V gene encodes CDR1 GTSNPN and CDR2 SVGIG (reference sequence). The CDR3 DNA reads TGTGCCGGAATCCGCGGGACAGGGATCAGCCTGGTAGTTGAAAAACTGTTTTTT. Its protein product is CAGIRGTGISLVVEKLFF.

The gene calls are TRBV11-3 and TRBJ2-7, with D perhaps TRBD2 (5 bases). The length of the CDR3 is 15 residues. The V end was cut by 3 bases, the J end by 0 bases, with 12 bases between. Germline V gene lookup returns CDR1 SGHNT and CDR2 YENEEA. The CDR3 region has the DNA TGTGCCAGCAGCTTCTTTTTAGGGAGCTCCTACGAGCAGTACTTC. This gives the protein CASSFFLGSSYEQYF.